Listed below are T cell receptor beta chains from one sample, sequenced in a study of beta chain features in type 1 diabetes. The protocol was immunoSEQ multiplex PCR, while the TCRdb copy is restricted to in-frame clones and leaves out a portion. This sample has fewer than 650,000 clones; less than 20% occur once, and the top ten carry 0.07% to 0.095%. Sequenced: naive CD4+ T cells from blood. These receptor sequences come from a man in his late teens or twenties in good health. The CDR3 runs from the conserved cysteine through the conserved F or W. D genes are given only for firm matches. Clone size is given for some rows only: seen once, a few or many times, or a class if the clone is expanded.

V	J	D	size	DNA	CDR3
TRBV12-5	TRBJ1-1	NA	NA	TGTGCTAGTGGTTACCACTCCGCAGGAGCTAACACTGAAGCTTTCTTT	CASGYHSAGANTEAFF
TRBV7-9	TRBJ2-1	NA	few	TGTGCCAGCAGCCCCGCGTTTGCGATGCCCTACAATGAGCAGTTCTTC	CASSPAFAMPYNEQFF
TRBV30	TRBJ2-2	NA	few	TGTGCCTCGAGGACCGGGGAGCTGTTTTTT	CASRTGELFF
TRBV11-2	TRBJ1-4	NA	NA	TGTGCCAGCAGCCCAAGGGGTGAAAAACTGTTTTTT	CASSPRGEKLFF
TRBV7-2	TRBJ1-3	NA	few	TGTGCCAGCAGCCCGGGACCCTTCGGAAACACCATATATTTT	CASSPGPFGNTIYF
TRBV2	TRBJ1-6	NA	NA	TGTGCCAGCAGTGAAAACAGGAATTCACCCCTCCACTTT	CASSENRNSPLHF
TRBV6-5	TRBJ1-1	NA	NA	TGTGCCAGCAGTTTGCAAGGGGGTTGGGGAACTGAAGCTTTCTTT	CASSLQGGWGTEAFF
TRBV7-9	TRBJ1-1	TRBD1	few	TGTGCCAGCAGCGTTCGACAGGGCGGTAACACTGAAGCTTTCTTT	CASSVRQGGNTEAFF
TRBV5-1	TRBJ1-1	TRBD1	few	TGCGCCAGCAGCCCGCTGGACAGGGTGGGTACTGAAGCTTTCTTT	CASSPLDRVGTEAFF
TRBV7-2	TRBJ2-1	NA	few	TGTGCCAGCAGCTTAGGTCAGGGCGGTGAGCAGTTCTTC	CASSLGQGGEQFF
TRBV28	TRBJ2-2	TRBD2	few	TGTGCCAGCAGTTTATACGGACTAGGCCTGAACACCGGGGAGCTGTTTTTT	CASSLYGLGLNTGELFF
TRBV7-9	TRBJ2-1	NA	NA	TGTGCCAGCAGCACGGATAATTACAATGAGCAGTTCTTC	CASSTDNYNEQFF
TRBV9	TRBJ2-2	NA	few	TGTGCCAGCAGCCCCAGCCGGCCGGGGGCCGGGGAGCTGTTTTTT	CASSPSRPGAGELFF
TRBV27	TRBJ1-1	NA	few	TGTGCCAGCAGTCTCCTAGGCCTCGACACTGAAGCTTTCTTT	CASSLLGLDTEAFF
TRBV6-5	TRBJ2-3	NA	few	TGTGCCTCTACCGGGACACTTAGCACAGATACGCAGTATTTT	CASTGTLSTDTQYF
TRBV28	TRBJ2-7	TRBD1	NA	TGTGCCAGCACTGGGACAGGGTACCACGAGCAGTACTTC	CASTGTGYHEQYF
TRBV29-1	TRBJ1-2	TRBD1	few	TGCAGCGTGACCGTGGCCGACAGGGCCTATGGCTACACCTTC	CSVTVADRAYGYTF
TRBV27	TRBJ1-5	NA	NA	TGTGCCAGCAGTTTAGAGAGCAATCAGCCCCAGCATTTT	CASSLESNQPQHF
TRBV27	TRBJ2-7	TRBD2	NA	TGTGCCAGCAGTCCCCCGAGTAGCGGGAGTTTCCCCTACGAGCAGTACTTC	CASSPPSSGSFPYEQYF
TRBV6-5	TRBJ2-7	TRBD2	NA	TGTGCCACCTTGGGGAGGGTCTCCTACGAGCAGTACTTC	CATLGRVSYEQYF
TRBV7-7	TRBJ2-5	NA	NA	TGTGCCAGCAGCTTAGGTGGCCTAACTGGAGAGACCCAGTACTTC	CASSLGGLTGETQYF
TRBV5-4	TRBJ2-6	NA	NA	TGTGCCAGCAGCTTCCGTGCCTCTGGGGCCAACGTCCTGACTTTC	CASSFRASGANVLTF
TRBV9	TRBJ2-1	TRBD2	few	TGTGCCAGCAGCTCCCAGTCGGGAGGGTACAATGAGCAGTTCTTC	CASSSQSGGYNEQFF
TRBV7-2	TRBJ2-7	TRBD2	NA	TGTGCCAGCAGTTTTAGCGGGAGTGTCAACGAGCAGTACTTC	CASSFSGSVNEQYF